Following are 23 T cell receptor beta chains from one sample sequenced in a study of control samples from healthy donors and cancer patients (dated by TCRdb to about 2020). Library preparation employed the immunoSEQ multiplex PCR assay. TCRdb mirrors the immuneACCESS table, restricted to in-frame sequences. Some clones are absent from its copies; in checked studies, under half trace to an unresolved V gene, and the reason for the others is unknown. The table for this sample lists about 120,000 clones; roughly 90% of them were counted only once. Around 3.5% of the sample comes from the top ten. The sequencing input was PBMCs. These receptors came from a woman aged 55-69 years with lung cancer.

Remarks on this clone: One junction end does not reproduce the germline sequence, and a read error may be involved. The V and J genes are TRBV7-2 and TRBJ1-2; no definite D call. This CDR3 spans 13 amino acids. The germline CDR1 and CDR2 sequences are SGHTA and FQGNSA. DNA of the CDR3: TGTGCCAGCAGCTTAGTATCCGGCCGCAGAAAATACTTC. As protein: CASSLVSGRRKYF.

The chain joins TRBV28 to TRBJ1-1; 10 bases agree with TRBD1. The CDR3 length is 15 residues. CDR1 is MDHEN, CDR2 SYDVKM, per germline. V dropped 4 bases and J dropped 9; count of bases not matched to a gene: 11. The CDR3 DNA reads TGTGCCAGCAGTTCCTCCGGGACAGGGGTATCTCAAGCTTTCTTT. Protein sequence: CASSSSGTGVSQAFF.

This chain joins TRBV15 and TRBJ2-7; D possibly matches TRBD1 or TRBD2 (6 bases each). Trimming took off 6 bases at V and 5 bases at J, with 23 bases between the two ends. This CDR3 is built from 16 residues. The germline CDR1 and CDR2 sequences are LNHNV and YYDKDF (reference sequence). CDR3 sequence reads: CATRELQGTWSHEQYF. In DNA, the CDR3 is TGTGCCACCAGGGAGCTCCAGGGGACTTGGTCCCACGAGCAGTACTTC. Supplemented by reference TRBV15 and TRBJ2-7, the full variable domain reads DAMVIQNPRYQVTQFGKPVTLSCSQTLNHNVMYWYQQKSSQAPKLLFHYYDKDFNNEADTPDNFQSRRPNTSFCFLDIRSPGLGDTAMYLCATRELQGTWSHEQYFGPGTRLTVT.

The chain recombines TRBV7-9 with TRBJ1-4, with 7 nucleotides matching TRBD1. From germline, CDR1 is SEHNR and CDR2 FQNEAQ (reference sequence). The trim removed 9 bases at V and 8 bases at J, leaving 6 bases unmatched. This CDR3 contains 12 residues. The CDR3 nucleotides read TGTGCCAGTAAGGGACAGACCGAAAAACTGTTTTTT. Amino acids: CASKGQTEKLFF.

The DNA for the CDR3 is TGTGCCTGGAGTGCCTCGGGACACGAAGCTTTCTTT. This gives the protein CAWSASGHEAFF. The gene calls are TRBV30 and TRBJ1-1; a weak D match, TRBD1 (6 bases). The CDR3 spans 12 residues. The V gene lost 1 base and the J gene lost 8 bases, with 11 bases spanning the gap. Germline CDR1 and CDR2: GTSNPN and SVGIG (reference sequence).

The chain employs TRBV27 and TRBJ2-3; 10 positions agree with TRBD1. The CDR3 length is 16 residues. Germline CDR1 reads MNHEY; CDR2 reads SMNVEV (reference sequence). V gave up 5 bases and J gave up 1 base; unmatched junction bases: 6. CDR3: CASSPSGTGGTDTQYF. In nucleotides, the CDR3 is TGTGCCAGCAGTCCATCCGGGACAGGGGGCACAGATACGCAGTATTTT.

In DNA, the CDR3 is TGTGCCAGCAGCCTCGGGTCCCGGACTAATGAAAAACTGTTTTTT. As protein: CASSLGSRTNEKLFF. This chain links TRBV14 with TRBJ1-4; D unclear. Trimming stripped 4 bases from V and 2 bases from J, with 11 bases between. Germline V CDR1 and CDR2: SGHDN, FVKESK. The CDR3 has 15 residues.

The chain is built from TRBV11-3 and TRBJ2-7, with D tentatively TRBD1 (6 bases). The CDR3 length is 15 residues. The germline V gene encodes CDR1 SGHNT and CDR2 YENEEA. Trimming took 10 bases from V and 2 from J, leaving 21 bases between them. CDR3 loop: CATSPEGGPTYEQYF. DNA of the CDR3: TGTGCCACCTCACCCGAAGGGGGACCTACCTACGAGCAGTACTTC.

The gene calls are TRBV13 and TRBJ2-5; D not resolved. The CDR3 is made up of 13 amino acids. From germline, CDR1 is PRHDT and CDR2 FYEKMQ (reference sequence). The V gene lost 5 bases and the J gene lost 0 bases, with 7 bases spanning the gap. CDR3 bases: TGTGCCAGCAGCCGCGACCACCAAGAGACCCAGTACTTC. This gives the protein CASSRDHQETQYF.

In DNA form, the CDR3 reads TGTGCCAGCTCGAACGGGCCGGGCAGACAAGAGACCCAGTACTTC. Encoded protein: CASSNGPGRQETQYF. The gene calls are TRBV18 and TRBJ2-5; D uncertain. The germline gives CDR1 KGHSH, CDR2 LQKENI. This CDR3 region has 15 residues. V gave up 6 bases and J gave up 2 bases, with 16 bases separating them.

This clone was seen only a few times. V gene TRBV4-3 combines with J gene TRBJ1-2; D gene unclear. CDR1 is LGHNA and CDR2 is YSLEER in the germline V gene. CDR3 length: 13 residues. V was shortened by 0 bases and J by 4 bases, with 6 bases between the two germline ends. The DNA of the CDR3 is TGCGCCAGCAGCCAAGATCACGGCTATGGCTACACCTTC. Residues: CASSQDHGYGYTF.

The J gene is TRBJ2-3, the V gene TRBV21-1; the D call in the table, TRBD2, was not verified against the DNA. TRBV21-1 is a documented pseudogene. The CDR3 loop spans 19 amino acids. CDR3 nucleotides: TGTGCCAGCAGCACCCGGGACTTTCAGCCCATTATAAGTGCAGATACGCAGTATTTT. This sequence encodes CASSTRDFQPIISADTQYF.

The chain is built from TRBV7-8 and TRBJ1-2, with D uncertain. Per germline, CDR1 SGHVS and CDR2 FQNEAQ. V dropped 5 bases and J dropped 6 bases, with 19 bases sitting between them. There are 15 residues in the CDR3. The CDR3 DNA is TGTGCCAGCAGCCGCGCTTCTGTCGCGAGGGATGGCTACACCTTC. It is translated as CASSRASVARDGYTF.

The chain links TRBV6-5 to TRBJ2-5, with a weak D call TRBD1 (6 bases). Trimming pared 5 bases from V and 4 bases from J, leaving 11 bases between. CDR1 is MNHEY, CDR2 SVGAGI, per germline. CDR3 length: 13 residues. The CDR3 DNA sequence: TGTGCCAGCAGTCGACAGGAGACAGAGACCCAGTACTTC. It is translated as CASSRQETETQYF.

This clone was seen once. The CDR3 spells CASSPGQGGLAGVAQYF. Written as DNA, the CDR3 is TGTGCCAGTAGTCCGGGACAGGGGGGACTAGCGGGAGTGGCCCAGTACTTC. This chain joins TRBV19 and TRBJ2-5; TRBD2 matches 14 bases. V shed 5 bases and J 9 bases; nucleotides not matched to a gene: 14. The germline V gene has CDR1 LNHDA and CDR2 SQIVND (reference sequence). This CDR3 is built from 17 residues.

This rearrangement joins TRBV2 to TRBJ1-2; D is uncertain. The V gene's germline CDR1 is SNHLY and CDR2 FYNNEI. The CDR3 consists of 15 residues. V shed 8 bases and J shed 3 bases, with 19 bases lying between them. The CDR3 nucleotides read TGTGCCAGCTCAACGCCCCAGGAAGTAGACTATGGCTACACCTTC. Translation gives CASSTPQEVDYGYTF.

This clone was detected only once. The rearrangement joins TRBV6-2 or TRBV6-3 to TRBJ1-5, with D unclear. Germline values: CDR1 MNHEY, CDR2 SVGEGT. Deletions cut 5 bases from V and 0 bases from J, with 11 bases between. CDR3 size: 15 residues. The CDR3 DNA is TGTGCCAGCAGTCCGGGAGGCTATAGCAATCAGCCCCAGCATTTT. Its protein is CASSPGGYSNQPQHF.

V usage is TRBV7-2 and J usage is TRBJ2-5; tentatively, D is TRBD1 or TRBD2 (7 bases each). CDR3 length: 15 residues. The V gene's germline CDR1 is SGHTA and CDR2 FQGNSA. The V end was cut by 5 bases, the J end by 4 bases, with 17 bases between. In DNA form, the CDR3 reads TGTGCCAGCAGCGATCGCAGGGGGGGCCGAGAGACCCAGTACTTC. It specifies CASSDRRGGRETQYF. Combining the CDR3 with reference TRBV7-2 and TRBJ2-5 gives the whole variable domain GAGVSQSPSNKVTEKGKDVELRCDPISGHTALYWYRQSLGQGLEFLIYFQGNSAPDKSGLPSDRFSAERTGGSVSTLTIQRTQQEDSAVYLCASSDRRGGRETQYFGPGTRLLVL.

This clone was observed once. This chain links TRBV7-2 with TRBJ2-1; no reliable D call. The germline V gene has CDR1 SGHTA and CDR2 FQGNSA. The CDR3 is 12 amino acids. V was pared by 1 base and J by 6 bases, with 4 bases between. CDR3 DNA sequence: TGTGCCAGCAGCTTAGGTCTCAATGAGCAGTTCTTC. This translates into CASSLGLNEQFF. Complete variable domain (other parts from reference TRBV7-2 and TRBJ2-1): GAGVSQSPSNKVTEKGKDVELRCDPISGHTALYWYRQSLGQGLEFLIYFQGNSAPDKSGLPSDRFSAERTGGSVSTLTIQRTQQEDSAVYLCASSLGLNEQFFGPGTRLTVL.

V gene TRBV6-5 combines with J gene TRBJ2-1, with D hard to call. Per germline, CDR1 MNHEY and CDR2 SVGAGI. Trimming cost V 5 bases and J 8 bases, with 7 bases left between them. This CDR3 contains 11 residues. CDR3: CASSQNYEQFF. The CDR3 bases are TGTGCCAGCAGTCAAAACTATGAGCAGTTCTTC.

CDR3 residues: CASSLAAGENQPQHF. The DNA of the CDR3 is TGCGCCAGCAGCTTGGCCGCAGGGGAGAATCAGCCCCAGCATTTT. The chain couples TRBV5-1 to TRBJ1-5, with D maybe TRBD1 (6 bases). The CDR3 length is 15 residues. Germline CDR1 and CDR2: SGHRS and YFSETQ. Trimming removed 0 bases from V and 4 bases from J, with 11 bases in between.

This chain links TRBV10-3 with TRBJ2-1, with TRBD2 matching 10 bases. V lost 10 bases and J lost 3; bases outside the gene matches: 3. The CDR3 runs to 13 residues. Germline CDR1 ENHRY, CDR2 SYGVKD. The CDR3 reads CANQREGYNEQFF. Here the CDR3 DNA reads TGTGCCAACCAGCGGGAGGGCTACAATGAGCAGTTCTTC.

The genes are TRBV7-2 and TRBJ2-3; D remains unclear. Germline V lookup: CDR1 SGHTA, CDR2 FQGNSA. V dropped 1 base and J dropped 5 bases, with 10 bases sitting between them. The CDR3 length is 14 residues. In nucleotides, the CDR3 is TGTGCCAGCAGCTTAGTGGTATCAGGAGATACGCAGTATTTT. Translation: CASSLVVSGDTQYF.